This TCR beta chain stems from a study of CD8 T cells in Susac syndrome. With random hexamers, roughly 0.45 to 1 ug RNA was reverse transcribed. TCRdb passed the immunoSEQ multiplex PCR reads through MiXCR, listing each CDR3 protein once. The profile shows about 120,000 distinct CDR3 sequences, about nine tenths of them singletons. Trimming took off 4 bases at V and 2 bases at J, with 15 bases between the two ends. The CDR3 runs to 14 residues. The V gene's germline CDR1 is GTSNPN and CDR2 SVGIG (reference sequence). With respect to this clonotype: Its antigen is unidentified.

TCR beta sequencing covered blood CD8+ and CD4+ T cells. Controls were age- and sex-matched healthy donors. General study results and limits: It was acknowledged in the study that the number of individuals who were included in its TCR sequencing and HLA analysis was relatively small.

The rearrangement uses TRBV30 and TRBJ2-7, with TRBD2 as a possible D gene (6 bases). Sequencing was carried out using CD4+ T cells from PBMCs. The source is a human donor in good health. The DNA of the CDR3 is TGTGCCTGGACCCTGGAGCGGGTCGCCTACGAGCAGTACTTC. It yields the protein CAWTLERVAYEQYF.